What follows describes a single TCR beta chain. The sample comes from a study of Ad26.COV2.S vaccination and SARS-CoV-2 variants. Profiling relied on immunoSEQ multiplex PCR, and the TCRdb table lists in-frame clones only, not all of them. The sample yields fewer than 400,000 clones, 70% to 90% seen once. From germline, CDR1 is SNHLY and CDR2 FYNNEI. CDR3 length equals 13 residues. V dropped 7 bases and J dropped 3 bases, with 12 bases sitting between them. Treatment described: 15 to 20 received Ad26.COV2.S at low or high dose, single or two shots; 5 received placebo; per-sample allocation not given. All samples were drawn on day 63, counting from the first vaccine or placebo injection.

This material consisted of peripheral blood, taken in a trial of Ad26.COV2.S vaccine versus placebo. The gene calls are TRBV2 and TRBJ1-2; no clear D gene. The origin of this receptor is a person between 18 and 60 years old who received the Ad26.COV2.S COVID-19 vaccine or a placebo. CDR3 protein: CASNDRGYYGYTF. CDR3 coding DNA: TGTGCCAGCAACGACCGGGGATACTATGGCTACACCTTC.